This entry lists 25 T cell receptor beta chains sequenced from one sample in a study of cytomegalovirus exposure and HLA in healthy donors. Profiled with immunoSEQ multiplex PCR; TCRdb holds only in-frame clones, not every one. The sample has fewer than 300,000 clones; around 89% are singletons. Sequencing was done on a sample of PBMCs. The receptors were sampled from a woman between 18 and 29 years old in good health and CMV-seronegative.

This clone was seen more than once but under ten times. CDR3: CASSLSANTEAFF. The CDR3 DNA follows: TGTGCCAGCAGTTTATCAGCGAACACTGAAGCTTTCTTT. The V call is TRBV27, the J call TRBJ1-1; D uncertain. Trimming pared 0 bases from V and 1 base from J, leaving 3 bases between. This CDR3 is built from 13 residues. Germline V gene lookup returns CDR1 MNHEY and CDR2 SMNVEV (reference sequence).

This clone was recorded only once. CDR3 protein: CASSLRDTYNEQFF. CDR3 nucleotide sequence: TGTGCCAGCTCACTAAGGGACACCTACAATGAGCAGTTCTTC. The chain combines TRBV18 with TRBJ2-1; weak D call: TRBD1 (6 bases). CDR1 and CDR2 (germline): KGHSH, LQKENI. This CDR3 is built from 14 residues. V was clipped by 4 bases and J by 2 bases, with 9 bases between them.

The V call is TRBV7-6, the J call TRBJ2-2; the D gene is possibly TRBD2 (6 bases). The CDR3 contains 14 residues. Germline V CDR1 and CDR2: SGHVS, FNYEAQ. V shed 5 bases and J shed 6 bases, with 13 bases lying between them. CDR3 nucleotide sequence: TGTGCCAGCAGCCCGGTGGGGGGATCCGGGGAGCTGTTTTTT. Its translation is CASSPVGGSGELFF.

The chain recombines TRBV4-2 with TRBJ2-7, with unresolved D. Germline V gene lookup returns CDR1 LGHNA and CDR2 YNFKEQ. V dropped 1 base and J dropped 3 bases, with 4 bases sitting between them. This CDR3 has 12 amino acids. The CDR3 spells CASSQAGYEQYF. For the CDR3, the DNA is TGTGCCAGCAGCCAAGCCGGCTACGAGCAGTACTTC.

This chain uses TRBV5-1 with TRBJ1-2; no reliable D call. Germline V gene lookup returns CDR1 SGHRS and CDR2 YFSETQ. Trimming stripped 4 bases from V and 4 bases from J, with 11 bases between. The CDR3 extends over 13 amino acids. The CDR3 sequence is CASSPDGGYGYTF. The DNA of the CDR3 is TGCGCCAGCAGCCCCGACGGCGGCTATGGCTACACCTTC.

A few counts support this clone. The V and J genes are TRBV29-1 and TRBJ1-2, with a possible D match to TRBD1 (5 bases). Germline V gene sequence: CDR1 SQVTM, CDR2 ANQGSEA. V lost 1 base and J lost 6, with 6 bases in between. The CDR3 length is 11 residues. This chain's CDR3 is CSVEGRDGYTF. CDR3 coding DNA: TGCAGCGTTGAAGGCAGGGATGGCTACACCTTC.

The CDR3 loop reads CAWRSLGLPDYEQYF. The CDR3 bases are TGTGCCTGGAGATCCCTCGGACTACCCGACTACGAGCAGTACTTC. The V gene is TRBV30, the J gene TRBJ2-7, with a tentative D call TRBD2 (6 bases). V was shortened by 3 bases and J by 3 bases, with 18 bases between the two germline ends. Germline assignment: CDR1 GTSNPN and CDR2 SVGIG (reference sequence). CDR3 size: 15 residues.

V is TRBV18 and J is TRBJ1-1, with D unresolved. CDR3 length: 15 residues. The V end was cut by 3 bases, the J end by 0 bases, with 11 bases between. Germline CDR1 reads KGHSH; CDR2 reads LQKENI. The CDR3 DNA sequence: TGTGCCAGCTCACCCGGGAGTAGGATGAACACTGAAGCTTTCTTT. Its protein product is CASSPGSRMNTEAFF. Together with reference TRBV18 and TRBJ1-1, the CDR3 gives the full variable domain: NAGVMQNPRHLVRRRGQEARLRCSPMKGHSHVYWYRQLPEEGLKFMVYLQKENIIDESGMPKERFSAEFPKEGPSILRIQQVVRGDSAAYFCASSPGSRMNTEAFFGQGTRLTVV.

The J gene is TRBJ2-5, the V gene TRBV19, with TRBD2 identical over 8 bases. This CDR3 region has 15 residues. V lost 3 bases to trimming and J lost 5 bases; unmatched junction nucleotides: 8. The germline CDR1 and CDR2 sequences are LNHDA and SQIVND (reference sequence). CDR3 nucleotide sequence: TGTGCCAGTAGTATCGGCGGGAGGATGGGCGAGACCCAGTACTTC. Protein sequence: CASSIGGRMGETQYF.

The rearrangement uses TRBV5-4 and TRBJ2-7; no clear D gene. Germline CDR1 reads SGHNT; CDR2 reads YYREEE (reference sequence). This CDR3 is built from 12 residues. Trimming removed 3 bases at V and 2 bases at J, with 6 bases between. The CDR3 loop reads CASSYLAYEQYF. DNA for the CDR3: TGTGCCAGCAGCTATCTTGCCTACGAGCAGTACTTC.

The chain couples TRBV5-6 to TRBJ2-7; 14 bases match TRBD2. There are 17 residues in the CDR3. Germline loops: CDR1 SGHDT, CDR2 YYEEEE. V shed 4 bases, J shed 3 bases, and the junction held 9 bases outside the gene matches. DNA for the CDR3: TGTGCCAGCAGCAAGACTAGCGGGAGGGCCAGCCTCTACGAGCAGTACTTC. Its protein is CASSKTSGRASLYEQYF.

This rearrangement joins TRBV28 to TRBJ1-4; 7 bases agree with TRBD1. Germline V gene sequence: CDR1 MDHEN, CDR2 SYDVKM. The CDR3 loop spans 16 amino acids. V gave up 3 bases and J gave up 7 bases; unmatched junction bases: 11. CDR3 in DNA: TGTGCCAGCAGTTTCCAATGGACAGGTGCCCCTGAAAAACTGTTTTTT. Translating it yields CASSFQWTGAPEKLFF. Full variable domain (remainder filled in from reference TRBV28 and TRBJ1-4): DVKVTQSSRYLVKRTGEKVFLECVQDMDHENMFWYRQDPGLGLRLIYFSYDVKMKEKGDIPEGYSVSREKKERFSLILESASTNQTSMYLCASSFQWTGAPEKLFFGSGTQLSVL.

The table lists this clone with a few counts. The V call is TRBV5-4, the J call TRBJ2-4, with 12 bases identical to TRBD2. The CDR3 is 18 amino acids. V trimming: 4 bases; J trimming: 9 bases; junction bases outside the gene matches: 17. Germline lookup yields CDR1 SGHNT and CDR2 YYREEE (reference sequence). The CDR3 sequence: CASSPSVLAGGTGGIQYF. DNA of the CDR3: TGTGCCAGCAGCCCCAGCGTACTAGCGGGAGGAACGGGGGGCATTCAGTACTTC.

The chain combines TRBV5-1 with TRBJ2-1, with D perhaps matching TRBD2 (5 bases). The CDR3 length is 13 residues. Germline CDR1 SGHRS, CDR2 YFSETQ. With 1 base removed from V and 8 bases from J, the gap between germline ends came to 10 bases. The CDR3 sequence: CASSLLRGHEQFF. The CDR3 DNA is TGCGCCAGCAGCTTGTTAAGAGGGCATGAGCAGTTCTTC.

The V gene is TRBV25-1, the J gene TRBJ2-3; D uncertain. The germline gives CDR1 MGHDK, CDR2 SYGVNS. The CDR3 totals 12 residues. Trimming pared 2 bases from V and 5 bases from J, leaving 5 bases between. CDR3 bases: TGTGCCAGCAGTGAACTACGAGATACGCAGTATTTT. Translating gives CASSELRDTQYF.

J is TRBJ1-1 and V is TRBV9; D perhaps matches TRBD1 (5 bases). V lost 3 bases and J 6 bases, leaving 12 bases between the germline ends. CDR3 length equals 13 residues. From germline, CDR1 is SGDLS and CDR2 YYNGEE. The CDR3 DNA reads TGTGCCAGCAGCGCCGGGGGTATCGCTGAAGCTTTCTTT. As protein: CASSAGGIAEAFF. Drawing the rest from reference TRBV9 and TRBJ1-1, the complete variable domain is DSGVTQTPKHLITATGQRVTLRCSPRSGDLSVYWYQQSLDQGLQFLIQYYNGEERAKGNILERFSAQQFPDLHSELNLSSLELGDSALYFCASSAGGIAEAFFGQGTRLTVV.

This chain links TRBV7-8 with TRBJ2-7, with 9 positions matching TRBD1. The CDR3 contains 20 residues. Germline trimming cut 0 bases from V and 3 bases from J; bases unmatched to any gene: 18. Germline V CDR1 and CDR2: SGHVS, FQNEAQ. The CDR3 sequence: CASSLASITKGQGSLYEQYF. DNA for the CDR3: TGTGCCAGCAGCTTAGCGTCCATTACTAAGGGACAGGGATCCCTCTACGAGCAGTACTTC.

The chain combines TRBV5-1 with TRBJ2-2, with TRBD2 matching 8 bases. V was clipped by 0 bases and J by 5 bases; unmatched bases: 9. The CDR3 covers 17 residues. The V gene's germline CDR1 is SGHRS and CDR2 YFSETQ. This CDR3 is CASSLAGGATRTGELFF. The CDR3 DNA reads as TGCGCCAGCAGCTTGGCCGGGGGGGCCACCAGGACCGGGGAGCTGTTTTTT.

A single count supports this clone. The chain couples TRBV14 to TRBJ2-5, with 7 nucleotides matching TRBD1. This CDR3 contains 16 residues. V gave up 4 bases and J gave up 2 bases; unmatched junction bases: 10. The germline V gene encodes CDR1 SGHDN and CDR2 FVKESK. CDR3 DNA: TGTGCCAGCAGCCCCCGGGTAAAGGGGGCTCAAGAGACCCAGTACTTC. It translates to CASSPRVKGAQETQYF.

The V and J genes are TRBV2 and TRBJ2-6; D call uncertain. The CDR3 contains 14 residues. Trimming removed 2 bases from V and 4 bases from J, with 6 bases in between. CDR1 is SNHLY and CDR2 is FYNNEI in the germline V gene. CDR3: CASSELVGANVLTF. In DNA form, the CDR3 reads TGTGCCAGCAGTGAACTTGTGGGGGCCAACGTCCTGACTTTC. Based on the CDR3 plus reference TRBV2 and TRBJ2-6, the full variable domain is EPEVTQTPSHQVTQMGQEVILRCVPISNHLYFYWYRQILGQKVEFLVSFYNNEISEKSEIFDDQFSVERPDGSNFTLKIRSTKLEDSAMYFCASSELVGANVLTFGAGSRLTVL.

The V gene is TRBV7-2, the J gene TRBJ2-7; D is ambiguous. CDR3 size: 17 residues. Germline CDR1 and CDR2: SGHTA and FQGNSA. Trimming removed 5 bases from V and 0 bases from J, with 20 bases in between. CDR3 sequence reads: CASSLLPPGISSYEQYF. CDR3 bases: TGTGCCAGCAGCCTTCTACCTCCAGGAATCAGCTCCTACGAGCAGTACTTC.

The V gene is TRBV7-9, the J gene TRBJ1-3; TRBD1 agrees at 7 bases. The CDR3 is 16 amino acids. CDR1 is SEHNR, CDR2 FQNEAQ, per germline (reference sequence). The V gene end was trimmed by 5 bases and the J gene end by 0 bases; junction bases not matched to a gene: 7. For the CDR3, the DNA is TGTGCCAGCAGCGAATACAGGGGCCGCTCTGGAAACACCATATATTTT. Encoded protein: CASSEYRGRSGNTIYF.

This rearrangement joins TRBV5-1 to TRBJ2-7; 13 bases fit TRBD2. The CDR3 length is 18 residues. Germline trimming cut 4 bases from V and 9 bases from J; bases unmatched to any gene: 19. Looked up from germline, CDR1 is SGHRS and CDR2 is YFSETQ. CDR3 loop: CASSPTGLAGDYLERQYF. The CDR3 DNA reads as TGCGCCAGCAGCCCAACCGGACTAGCGGGAGATTATCTTGAGCGGCAGTACTTC.

The chain links TRBV6-1 to TRBJ2-7; maybe TRBD2 (6 bases). V shed 0 bases and J shed 2 bases, with 8 bases lying between them. The CDR3 is 14 amino acids. Per the germline V gene, CDR1 is MNHNS and CDR2 is SASEGT. The CDR3 sequence: CASSEAGGAYEQYF. The CDR3 DNA follows: TGTGCCAGCAGTGAAGCGGGGGGTGCCTACGAGCAGTACTTC.

The rearrangement uses TRBV13 and TRBJ2-7, with 9 bases aligning to TRBD1. Germline V gene sequence: CDR1 PRHDT, CDR2 FYEKMQ (reference sequence). V dropped 5 bases and J dropped 6; count of bases not matched to a gene: 8. CDR3 size: 14 residues. As DNA, the CDR3 is TGTGCCAGCAGCCAGGACAGGGGTCGGAGCGAGCAGTACTTC. Its protein product is CASSQDRGRSEQYF. The complete variable domain, with remaining parts taken from reference TRBV13 and TRBJ2-7, reads AAGVIQSPRHLIKEKRETATLKCYPIPRHDTVYWYQQGPGQDPQFLISFYEKMQSDKGSIPDRFSAQQFSDYHSELNMSSLELGDSALYFCASSQDRGRSEQYFGPGTRLTVT.